The 22 T cell receptor beta chains presented below share a single source sample, sequenced in a study of cytomegalovirus exposure and HLA in healthy donors. PCR was performed using 60 Vbeta and 13 Jbeta primers. Libraries were prepared by immunoSEQ multiplex PCR; TCRdb keeps only in-frame clonotypes and omits some of them. The data show fewer than 250,000 clones, under 85% seen once. Source material: PBMCs. The receptors here all came from a woman between 45 and 65 years old in good health and CMV-seropositive.

The chain couples TRBV19 to TRBJ1-1; 7 nucleotides align to TRBD1. CDR1 and CDR2 from the germline V gene are LNHDA and SQIVND (reference sequence). The CDR3 spans 15 residues. The V segment lost 4 bases and the J segment 2 bases; nucleotides outside the gene matches: 7. The CDR3 nucleotides read TGTGCCAGTAGTACCCCCCACAGGGGAAACACTGAAGCTTTCTTT. The encoded protein is CASSTPHRGNTEAFF.

This rearrangement joins TRBV9 to TRBJ2-5; TRBD2 might be the D (5 bases). In germline, CDR1 is SGDLS, CDR2 YYNGEE. The CDR3 extends over 13 amino acids. Trimming stripped 4 bases from V and 2 bases from J, with 9 bases between. CDR3 DNA sequence: TGTGCCAGCAGCCTTAGCGTGCAAGAGACCCAGTACTTC. It encodes CASSLSVQETQYF.

V is TRBV19 and J is TRBJ1-5; maybe TRBD1 (5 bases). Germline V gene lookup returns CDR1 LNHDA and CDR2 SQIVND (reference sequence). The CDR3 contains 16 residues. V was pared by 10 bases and J by 1 base, with 20 bases between. Written as DNA, the CDR3 is TGTGCCACTTCCAGCCTCAGGGATCTGAGCAATCAGCCCCAGCATTTT. Translated, it gives CATSSLRDLSNQPQHF. The full variable domain, its missing parts supplied by reference TRBV19 and TRBJ1-5, is DGGITQSPKYLFRKEGQNVTLSCEQNLNHDAMYWYRQDPGQGLRLIYYSQIVNDFQKGDIAEGYSVSREKKESFPLTVTSAQKNPTAFYLCATSSLRDLSNQPQHFGDGTRLSIL.

Here the CDR3 DNA reads TGTGCCAGCGGGGACAGGGGGCATGGCGATACGCAGTATTTT. Its protein is CASGDRGHGDTQYF. The V and J genes are TRBV7-6 and TRBJ2-3, with TRBD1 identical over 12 bases. V lost 8 bases, J lost 6 bases, and 6 bases stayed unmatched. The germline CDR1 and CDR2 sequences are SGHVS and FNYEAQ. The CDR3 is made up of 14 amino acids.

The rearrangement joins TRBV28 to TRBJ2-7; D is unresolved. Germline V gene data show CDR1 as MDHEN and CDR2 as SYDVKM. The CDR3 covers 15 residues. The V end was cut by 6 bases, the J end by 0 bases, with 15 bases between. This CDR3 is CASRSIRAFSYEQYF. DNA of the CDR3: TGTGCCAGCAGGAGTATCCGCGCGTTCTCCTACGAGCAGTACTTC.

This clone came up a few times. J is TRBJ2-7 and V is TRBV10-1; weak D call: TRBD1 (5 bases). CDR1 and CDR2 (germline): WNHNN, SYGVQD (reference sequence). V shed 0 bases and J shed 3 bases, with 12 bases lying between them. The CDR3 is 15 residues long. The CDR3 DNA reads TGCGCCAGCAGTGAGTCGGAGACAGTTTACTACGAGCAGTACTTC. Protein product: CASSESETVYYEQYF.

The chain is built from TRBV6-1 and TRBJ2-3, with D tentatively TRBD2 (7 bases). Trimming cost V 0 bases and J 6 bases, with 13 bases left between them. The CDR3 loop spans 15 amino acids. CDR1 and CDR2 from the germline V gene are MNHNS and SASEGT. The CDR3 is CASSEAWGGRDTQYF. CDR3 nucleotides: TGTGCCAGCAGTGAAGCCTGGGGGGGCCGTGATACGCAGTATTTT.

This clone was found a few times. The chain employs TRBV6-1 and TRBJ1-5, with D perhaps TRBD1 (6 bases). Trimming took off 1 base at V and 13 bases at J, with 17 bases between the two ends. CDR1 MNHNS and CDR2 SASEGT come from the germline V gene. The CDR3 is 14 amino acids. The CDR3 protein is CASSEVRRWTVQHF. DNA for the CDR3: TGTGCCAGCAGTGAAGTACGCCGGTGGACAGTTCAGCATTTT.

The V and J genes are TRBV11-2 and TRBJ2-1; 12 bases line up with TRBD2. Germline V lookup: CDR1 SGHAT, CDR2 FQNNGV. CDR3 length equals 18 residues. Unmatched junction bases numbered 14, after V lost 6 bases and J lost 5 bases. CDR3 DNA: TGTGCCAGCAGTTCAGACTCCTTGCTAGCGGGGGGGCACAATGAGCAGTTCTTC. Protein: CASSSDSLLAGGHNEQFF.

This clone was recorded a few times. V usage is TRBV27 and J usage is TRBJ1-5, with D possibly being TRBD1 (5 bases). V lost 6 bases, J lost 4 bases, and 22 bases lay in between. The CDR3 runs 17 residues. Germline V gives CDR1 MNHEY, CDR2 SMNVEV (reference sequence). Here the CDR3 reads CASRQAGRILANQPQHF. The CDR3 DNA follows: TGTGCCAGCAGGCAAGCGGGACGAATCTTGGCAAATCAGCCCCAGCATTTT.

This clone has just one count. The sample has other DNA sequences that encode this CDR3 too. This rearrangement joins TRBV28 to TRBJ1-1; 7 bases are shared with TRBD1. The CDR3 is 14 residues long. With V trimmed by 2 bases and J by 1 base, 1 base remained unmatched. Germline CDR1 MDHEN, CDR2 SYDVKM. Here the CDR3 reads CASSLHRGNTEAFF. The CDR3 DNA follows: TGTGCCAGCAGTTTACACAGGGGGAACACTGAAGCTTTCTTT.

The rearrangement uses TRBV6-1 and TRBJ2-2; 8 bases align to TRBD1. J gave up 1 base and V 9 bases, and 4 bases lay outside the gene matches. The CDR3 spans 14 residues. Germline V gene data show CDR1 as MNHNS and CDR2 as SASEGT. Here the CDR3 DNA reads TGTGCCAGTCGGACAGGGTGGAACACCGGGGAGCTGTTTTTT. Translating it yields CASRTGWNTGELFF.

The CDR3 DNA reads as TGTGCCAGCAGTTACGGGACAGGGGGAATGGGGGGGGAGCTGTTTTTT. Amino acid sequence: CASSYGTGGMGGELFF. This chain links TRBV6-5 with TRBJ2-2; TRBD1 matches 11 bases. CDR1 and CDR2 from the germline V gene are MNHEY and SVGAGI. The length of the CDR3 is 16 residues. Trimming cost V 2 bases and J 8 bases; bases outside gene matches: 7.

The chain couples TRBV7-7 to TRBJ2-5; 7 bases line up with TRBD2. This CDR3 is built from 15 residues. V lost 1 base, J lost 3 bases, and 5 bases stayed unmatched. Germline V CDR1 and CDR2: SSHAT, FNYEAQ (reference sequence). CDR3 in amino acids: CASSLEAAGEETQYF. In nucleotides, the CDR3 is TGTGCCAGCAGCTTAGAGGCGGCGGGGGAAGAGACCCAGTACTTC.

This chain uses TRBV11-1 with TRBJ2-7, with D possibly being TRBD1 (6 bases). This CDR3 region has 12 residues. The V end lost 6 bases, the J end lost 5 bases, and 11 bases lay between the germline ends. Germline CDR1 reads SGHAT; CDR2 reads FQDESV (reference sequence). CDR3 DNA: TGTGCCAGCAGTCTCAACAGGGACGAGCAGTACTTC. Amino acid sequence: CASSLNRDEQYF.

The chain recombines TRBV7-9 with TRBJ2-7; no definite D call. The CDR3 consists of 15 residues. The germline V gene has CDR1 SEHNR and CDR2 FQNEAQ (reference sequence). V was cut by 0 bases and J by 0 bases, with 9 bases left in between. The CDR3 region has the DNA TGTGCCAGCAGCTTAGCAACATTCAGCTCCTACGAGCAGTACTTC. This gives the protein CASSLATFSSYEQYF.

The V gene is TRBV7-9, the J gene TRBJ1-5; D gene uncertain. The CDR3 has 16 amino acids. V shed 5 bases and J shed 4 bases, with 18 bases lying between them. Germline V lookup: CDR1 SEHNR, CDR2 FQNEAQ (reference sequence). Written as DNA, the CDR3 is TGTGCCAGCAGCACCAGCCGCCCTTCGGGGAATCAGCCCCAGCATTTT. This gives the protein CASSTSRPSGNQPQHF. Full variable domain (rest looked up from reference TRBV7-9 and TRBJ1-5): DTGVSQNPRHKITKRGQNVTFRCDPISEHNRLYWYRQTLGQGPEFLTYFQNEAQLEKSRLLSDRFSAERPKGSFSTLEIQRTEQGDSAMYLCASSTSRPSGNQPQHFGDGTRLSIL.

The rearrangement joins TRBV28 to TRBJ1-4, with 10 bases aligning to TRBD1. Germline CDR1 and CDR2: MDHEN and SYDVKM. The CDR3 covers 15 residues. V shed 3 bases, J shed 6 bases, and the junction held 4 bases outside the gene matches. CDR3 in amino acids: CASSLSGTGDEKLFF. CDR3 sequence (DNA): TGTGCCAGCAGTTTGTCCGGGACAGGGGATGAAAAACTGTTTTTT.

The rearrangement links TRBV21-1 to TRBJ2-7; the tabulated D call, TRBD1, remains unverified against the DNA. TRBV21-1 is classified as a pseudogene. The CDR3 consists of 14 residues. Here the CDR3 reads CASSKARTGYEQYF. As DNA, the CDR3 is TGTGCCAGCAGCAAAGCCCGGACAGGATACGAGCAGTACTTC.

The CDR3 DNA reads TGTGCCAGCAGTTTATTGGACAGCAGCAATCAGCCCCAGCATTTT. Amino acids: CASSLLDSSNQPQHF. The chain carries TRBV28 and TRBJ1-5, with D maybe TRBD1 (6 bases). Trimming shortened V by 1 base and J by 1 base, and 8 bases separated the two germline ends. This CDR3 spans 15 amino acids. Germline CDR1 is MDHEN and CDR2 is SYDVKM.

The gene calls are TRBV7-6 and TRBJ1-1; D is unclear. CDR3 length equals 15 residues. Deletions cut 2 bases from V and 1 base from J, with 11 bases between. Germline CDR1 and CDR2: SGHVS and FNYEAQ. The CDR3 DNA sequence: TGTGCCAGCAGCTTATCGGGGTTTGGGAACACTGAAGCTTTCTTT. Translation: CASSLSGFGNTEAFF.

Written as DNA, the CDR3 is TGTGCCAGCAGAGCACAAGAGACGCTAAGCGGAGATACGCAGTATTTT. Protein: CASRAQETLSGDTQYF. The V gene is TRBV2, the J gene TRBJ2-3; maybe TRBD2 (5 bases). V shed 6 bases and J shed 5 bases, with 21 bases lying between them. Germline CDR1 reads SNHLY; CDR2 reads FYNNEI. The CDR3 has 16 amino acids.